This TCR beta chain was recovered during a study of cytomegalovirus exposure and HLA in healthy donors. Study findings and constraints: A later analysis revealed that TCR association rates differed between HLA loci, peaking at DRB1 and bottoming out at HLA-C. Previously analyzed data showed that most TCR beta V segments were productive at a frequency of about 90% or about 30%.

V was pared by 2 bases and J by 6 bases, with 13 bases between. CDR3 size: 14 residues. Looked up from germline, CDR1 is MNHEY and CDR2 is SMNVEV (reference sequence). With respect to this clone: Its antigen is undetermined.

The PCR was carried out with 60 Vbeta primers and 13 Jbeta primers. Assay: immunoSEQ multiplex PCR; the TCRdb copy retains only in-frame clones and omits some. This repertoire shows about 120,000 clones, around 82% found once; its top ten account for 3.6%. This receptor was identified in a woman aged 40 to 50 in good health and CMV-seropositive. V usage is TRBV27 and J usage is TRBJ1-2; a weak D match, TRBD1 (5 bases). Sequencing input: PBMCs. CDR3: CASSLAGRGNGYTF. The CDR3, as DNA: TGTGCCAGCAGTTTAGCAGGGCGTGGGAATGGCTACACCTTC.